The rows below give T cell receptor beta chains drawn from one sample of a study of CD8+CD57+ T cells in acquired aplastic anemia. TCRdb independently ran MiXCR on the reads; one entry per CDR3 protein. The sample has roughly 290,000 distinct CDR3 sequences; roughly 53% are singletons. Sequencing was performed on sorted CD4+, CD8+, or CD8+CD57+ T cells (not recorded which) from PBMCs. The receptors here all came from a human donor with aplastic anemia. CDR3s include the opening cysteine and the closing phenylalanine or tryptophan. D genes are given only for firm matches. The size entry is marked missing in some rows and otherwise reads once, few, many or a size class.

V gene: TRBV24-1; D gene: .; clone size: .; CDR3 length: 13; J gene: TRBJ2-6; CDR3 protein: CAIGLSGANVLTF; CDR3 DNA: TGTGCCATAGGGCTCTCTGGGGCCAACGTCCTGACTTTC
V gene: TRBV10-3; D gene: .; clone size: .; CDR3 length: 16; J gene: TRBJ2-5; CDR3 protein: CAISESRGPYGETQYF; CDR3 DNA: TGTGCCATCAGTGAGAGCCGGGGGCCCTACGGGGAGACCCAGTACTTC
V gene: TRBV12-3/TRBV12-4; D gene: .; clone size: .; CDR3 length: 15; J gene: TRBJ2-2; CDR3 protein: CASTESWPDTGELFF; CDR3 DNA: TGTGCCAGCACCGAGTCATGGCCGGACACCGGGGAGCTGTTTTTT
V gene: TRBV4-2; D gene: TRBD1; clone size: .; CDR3 length: 12; J gene: TRBJ2-5; CDR3 protein: CASSPTGGTQYF; CDR3 DNA: TGTGCCAGCAGCCCGACAGGGGGTACCCAGTACTTC
V gene: TRBV5-4; D gene: .; clone size: once; CDR3 length: 15; J gene: TRBJ2-2; CDR3 protein: CASSGNGSRTGELFF; CDR3 DNA: TGTGCCAGCAGCGGGAACGGGAGCCGCACCGGGGAGCTGTTTTTT
V gene: TRBV25-1; D gene: .; clone size: .; CDR3 length: 14; J gene: TRBJ1-2; CDR3 protein: CASSETGRTYGYPF; CDR3 DNA: TGTGCCAGCAGTGAGACAGGCCGAACTTATGGCTACCCCTTC
V gene: TRBV5-1; D gene: .; clone size: many; CDR3 length: 14; J gene: TRBJ1-1; CDR3 protein: CASSLQGGNTEAFF; CDR3 DNA: TGTGCCAGCAGCTTACAGGGAGGGAACACTGAAGCTTTCTTT
V gene: TRBV6-4; D gene: TRBD2; clone size: .; CDR3 length: 18; J gene: TRBJ2-7; CDR3 protein: CASSRPGLAGFSYYERYF; CDR3 DNA: TGTGCCAGCAGTAGACCTGGACTAGCGGGGTTCTCCTACTACGAGCGGTACTTC
V gene: TRBV29-1; D gene: .; clone size: many; CDR3 length: 12; J gene: TRBJ1-2; CDR3 protein: CSVETLPGGYTF; CDR3 DNA: TGCAGCGTTGAAACCCTACCCGGTGGCTACACCTTC
V gene: TRBV20-1; D gene: TRBD2; clone size: many; CDR3 length: 13; J gene: TRBJ2-3; CDR3 protein: CSATSGGGDTQYF; CDR3 DNA: TGCAGTGCGACTAGCGGGGGAGGGGATACGCAGTATTTT
V gene: TRBV7-2; D gene: TRBD1; clone size: .; CDR3 length: 15; J gene: TRBJ2-3; CDR3 protein: CASRDRDRGADTQYF; CDR3 DNA: TGTGCCAGCAGGGACCGGGACAGGGGCGCAGATACGCAGTATTTT
V gene: TRBV7-9; D gene: TRBD1; clone size: .; CDR3 length: 13; J gene: TRBJ2-1; CDR3 protein: CASSPGQGDEQFF; CDR3 DNA: TGTGCCAGCAGCCCCGGACAGGGCGATGAGCAGTTCTTC
V gene: TRBV7-7; D gene: .; clone size: .; CDR3 length: 13; J gene: TRBJ2-5; CDR3 protein: CASSFSRGETQYF; CDR3 DNA: TGTGCTAGCAGCTTTTCGAGGGGGGAGACCCAGTACTTC
V gene: TRBV29-1; D gene: .; clone size: many; CDR3 length: 11; J gene: TRBJ2-5; CDR3 protein: CSWGREETQYF; CDR3 DNA: TGCAGCTGGGGGCGGGAAGAGACCCAGTACTTC
V gene: TRBV7-2; D gene: .; clone size: .; CDR3 length: 13; J gene: TRBJ2-3; CDR3 protein: CASSLYDADTQYF; CDR3 DNA: TGTGCCAGCAGCTTATACGACGCAGATACGCAGTATTTT
V gene: TRBV19; D gene: TRBD2; clone size: .; CDR3 length: 14; J gene: TRBJ2-5; CDR3 protein: CASSMRGARETQYF; CDR3 DNA: TGTGCCAGTAGTATGCGGGGGGCCAGAGAGACCCAGTACTTC
V gene: TRBV5-8; D gene: TRBD1; clone size: .; CDR3 length: 14; J gene: TRBJ2-2; CDR3 protein: CASSPDRDPGELFF; CDR3 DNA: TGTGCCAGCAGCCCGGACAGGGATCCCGGGGAGCTGTTTTTT
V gene: TRBV2; D gene: TRBD1; clone size: few; CDR3 length: 14; J gene: TRBJ1-6; CDR3 protein: CASRATGGNSPLHF; CDR3 DNA: TGTGCCAGCAGGGCCACAGGGGGAAATTCACCCCTCCACTTT
V gene: TRBV20-1; D gene: .; clone size: many; CDR3 length: 14; J gene: TRBJ2-1; CDR3 protein: CSAGPAGSYNEQFF; CDR3 DNA: TGCAGTGCTGGACCCGCGGGCTCCTACAATGAGCAGTTCTTC
V gene: TRBV14; D gene: TRBD1; clone size: many; CDR3 length: 14; J gene: TRBJ1-1; CDR3 protein: CASSPTQGDTEAFF; CDR3 DNA: TGTGCCAGCAGCCCCACTCAGGGGGACACTGAAGCTTTCTTT
V gene: TRBV10-2; D gene: TRBD2; clone size: .; CDR3 length: 17; J gene: TRBJ2-2; CDR3 protein: CASRDLGAGGRTGELFF; CDR3 DNA: TGCGCCAGCAGGGACCTAGGCGCGGGGGGGAGAACCGGGGAGCTGTTTTTT
V gene: TRBV20-1; D gene: .; clone size: .; CDR3 length: 13; J gene: TRBJ1-2; CDR3 protein: CSATIRGGYGYTF; CDR3 DNA: TGCAGTGCGACGATACGGGGGGGCTATGGCTACACCTTC
V gene: TRBV5-1; D gene: TRBD1; clone size: few; CDR3 length: 17; J gene: TRBJ1-1; CDR3 protein: CASSLDPYRDRNTEAFF; CDR3 DNA: TGCGCCAGCAGCTTGGACCCATACCGGGACAGAAACACTGAAGCTTTCTTT
V gene: TRBV5-1; D gene: TRBD1; clone size: many; CDR3 length: 15; J gene: TRBJ2-7; CDR3 protein: CASSLGGTGIAEQYF; CDR3 DNA: TGCGCCAGCAGCTTGGGGGGGACAGGGATTGCCGAGCAGTACTTC
V gene: TRBV10-2; D gene: .; clone size: .; CDR3 length: 12; J gene: TRBJ2-1; CDR3 protein: CASSVDIREQFF; CDR3 DNA: TGCGCCAGCAGTGTGGACATCCGTGAGCAGTTCTTC
V gene: TRBV19; D gene: .; clone size: many; CDR3 length: 14; J gene: TRBJ2-2; CDR3 protein: CASNPHHNTGELFF; CDR3 DNA: TGTGCCAGTAACCCTCATCATAACACCGGGGAGCTGTTTTTT
V gene: TRBV29-1; D gene: TRBD2; clone size: many; CDR3 length: 13; J gene: TRBJ2-1; CDR3 protein: CSVVSGRGNEQFF; CDR3 DNA: TGCAGCGTTGTAAGCGGGAGGGGCAATGAGCAGTTCTTC
V gene: TRBV19; D gene: TRBD1; clone size: .; CDR3 length: 15; J gene: TRBJ1-6; CDR3 protein: CASSTGQGSNSPLHF; CDR3 DNA: TGTGCCAGTAGTACTGGACAGGGTAGTAATTCACCCCTCCACTTT
V gene: TRBV5-1; D gene: .; clone size: .; CDR3 length: 13; J gene: TRBJ1-1; CDR3 protein: CASSPTSGTEAFF; CDR3 DNA: TGCGCCAGCAGCCCCACCTCCGGGACTGAAGCTTTCTTT
V gene: TRBV24-1; D gene: TRBD2; clone size: few; CDR3 length: 16; J gene: TRBJ2-1; CDR3 protein: CATSGGLAGRYNEQFF; CDR3 DNA: TGTGCCACCAGTGGCGGCCTAGCGGGGAGATACAATGAGCAGTTCTTC
V gene: TRBV5-1; D gene: TRBD1; clone size: many; CDR3 length: 14; J gene: TRBJ1-5; CDR3 protein: CASSIQGGGMPQHF; CDR3 DNA: TGCGCCAGCAGCATACAGGGGGGCGGAATGCCCCAGCATTTT
V gene: TRBV7-9; D gene: .; clone size: .; CDR3 length: 15; J gene: TRBJ1-1; CDR3 protein: CASRRTGTPNTEAFF; CDR3 DNA: TGTGCCAGCAGACGCACAGGGACACCTAACACTGAAGCTTTCTTT
V gene: TRBV5-1; D gene: TRBD1; clone size: .; CDR3 length: 13; J gene: TRBJ1-6; CDR3 protein: CASAGTDYSPLHF; CDR3 DNA: TGCGCCAGCGCCGGGACAGATTATTCACCCCTCCACTTT
V gene: TRBV20-1; D gene: .; clone size: few; CDR3 length: 12; J gene: TRBJ2-5; CDR3 protein: CSVPTRQETQYF; CDR3 DNA: TGCAGTGTCCCGACTAGACAAGAGACCCAGTACTTC
V gene: TRBV20-1; D gene: .; clone size: .; CDR3 length: 15; J gene: TRBJ2-7; CDR3 protein: CSARGPRQQLYEQYF; CDR3 DNA: TGCAGTGCTAGAGGTCCTAGGCAGCAGCTCTACGAGCAGTACTTC
V gene: TRBV5-1; D gene: TRBD2; clone size: many; CDR3 length: 16; J gene: TRBJ2-1; CDR3 protein: CASSLVANGGNNEQFF; CDR3 DNA: TGCGCCAGCAGCTTGGTCGCGAACGGGGGGAACAATGAGCAGTTCTTC
V gene: TRBV15; D gene: .; clone size: .; CDR3 length: 16; J gene: TRBJ1-2; CDR3 protein: CATSQGWGSYNYGYTF; CDR3 DNA: TGTGCCACCTCACAAGGTTGGGGGTCTTATAACTATGGCTACACCTTC
V gene: TRBV24-1; D gene: TRBD1; clone size: .; CDR3 length: 15; J gene: TRBJ2-3; CDR3 protein: CATSDSRGRADTQYF; CDR3 DNA: TGTGCCACCAGTGATTCCAGGGGGCGCGCAGATACGCAGTATTTT
V gene: TRBV24-1; D gene: .; clone size: .; CDR3 length: 15; J gene: TRBJ2-5; CDR3 protein: CATSDGMGTLETQYF; CDR3 DNA: TGTGCCACCAGTGATGGGATGGGGACTTTAGAGACCCAGTACTTC
V gene: TRBV7-2; D gene: .; clone size: .; CDR3 length: 13; J gene: TRBJ2-2; CDR3 protein: CASSSSGSGELFF; CDR3 DNA: TGTGCCAGCAGCTCCTCGGGAAGCGGGGAGCTGTTTTTT
V gene: TRBV5-1; D gene: .; clone size: .; CDR3 length: 13; J gene: TRBJ2-3; CDR3 protein: CASSSLPSDTQYF; CDR3 DNA: TGCGCCAGCAGCTCGCTACCCTCCGATACGCAGTATTTT
V gene: TRBV10-3; D gene: .; clone size: .; CDR3 length: 14; J gene: TRBJ1-6; CDR3 protein: CAIAPGREDSPLHF; CDR3 DNA: TGTGCCATCGCTCCGGGACGGGAGGATTCACCCCTCCACTTT
V gene: TRBV5-1; D gene: .; clone size: few; CDR3 length: 15; J gene: TRBJ2-7; CDR3 protein: CASSLSWGARDEQYF; CDR3 DNA: TGCGCCAGCAGCTTGTCCTGGGGGGCGAGGGACGAGCAGTACTTC
V gene: TRBV29-1; D gene: TRBD2; clone size: once; CDR3 length: 14; J gene: TRBJ2-1; CDR3 protein: CSVGGTRGRNEQFF; CDR3 DNA: TGCAGCGTTGGAGGGACTAGGGGGAGGAATGAGCAGTTCTTC
V gene: TRBV12-3/TRBV12-4; D gene: .; clone size: .; CDR3 length: 18; J gene: TRBJ1-2; CDR3 protein: CASSPYAQGRGVGYGYTF; CDR3 DNA: TGTGCCAGCAGTCCTTACGCTCAGGGACGGGGGGTCGGCTATGGCTACACCTTC
V gene: TRBV10-3; D gene: .; clone size: few; CDR3 length: 13; J gene: TRBJ1-1; CDR3 protein: CAIFGGWGTEAFF; CDR3 DNA: TGTGCCATCTTCGGCGGGTGGGGCACTGAAGCTTTCTTT
V gene: TRBV19; D gene: .; clone size: many; CDR3 length: 13; J gene: TRBJ1-5; CDR3 protein: CASSIESNQPQHF; CDR3 DNA: TGTGCCAGTAGTATTGAGAGCAATCAGCCCCAGCATTTT
V gene: TRBV7-2; D gene: .; clone size: .; CDR3 length: 17; J gene: TRBJ2-7; CDR3 protein: CASSPDTTRGGSYEQYF; CDR3 DNA: TGTGCCAGCAGCCCGGACACGACTAGGGGCGGGTCCTACGAGCAGTACTTC
V gene: TRBV15; D gene: .; clone size: .; CDR3 length: 14; J gene: TRBJ2-1; CDR3 protein: CATSAWTEYNEQFF; CDR3 DNA: TGTGCCACCAGCGCATGGACGGAGTACAATGAGCAGTTCTTC
V gene: TRBV2; D gene: TRBD2; clone size: .; CDR3 length: 13; J gene: TRBJ2-5; CDR3 protein: CASSGSGRETQYF; CDR3 DNA: TGTGCCAGCAGTGGTAGCGGGCGGGAGACCCAGTACTTC
V gene: TRBV5-1; D gene: TRBD1; clone size: many; CDR3 length: 15; J gene: TRBJ1-5; CDR3 protein: CASSLDGTANQPQHF; CDR3 DNA: TGCGCCAGCAGCTTGGACGGGACAGCTAATCAGCCCCAGCATTTT
V gene: TRBV9; D gene: .; clone size: .; CDR3 length: 14; J gene: TRBJ1-2; CDR3 protein: CASSEGGELYGYTF; CDR3 DNA: TGTGCCAGCAGCGAGGGAGGTGAGCTCTATGGCTACACCTTC
V gene: TRBV7-6; D gene: .; clone size: many; CDR3 length: 18; J gene: TRBJ2-7; CDR3 protein: CASSLTWTDPPRIYEQYF; CDR3 DNA: TGTGCCAGCAGCTTAACCTGGACAGACCCACCCCGAATCTACGAGCAGTACTTC
V gene: TRBV20-1; D gene: .; clone size: .; CDR3 length: 13; J gene: TRBJ1-6; CDR3 protein: CSARATEFSPLHF; CDR3 DNA: TGCAGTGCTCGAGCGACAGAGTTTTCACCCCTCCACTTT
V gene: TRBV6-6; D gene: .; clone size: many; CDR3 length: 13; J gene: TRBJ1-1; CDR3 protein: CASSYSTGTTAFF; CDR3 DNA: TGTGCCAGCAGTTACTCCACCGGGACGACAGCTTTCTTT